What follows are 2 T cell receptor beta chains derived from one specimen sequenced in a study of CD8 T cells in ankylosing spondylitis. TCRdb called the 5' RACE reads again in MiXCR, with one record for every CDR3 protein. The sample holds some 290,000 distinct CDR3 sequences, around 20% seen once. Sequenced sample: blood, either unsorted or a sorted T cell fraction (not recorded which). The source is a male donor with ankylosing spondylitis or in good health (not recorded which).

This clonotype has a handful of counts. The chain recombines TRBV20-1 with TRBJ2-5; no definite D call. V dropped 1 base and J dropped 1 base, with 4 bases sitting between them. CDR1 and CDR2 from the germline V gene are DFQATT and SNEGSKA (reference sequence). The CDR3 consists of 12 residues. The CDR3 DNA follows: TGCAGTGCTAGAGTCAGCCAAGAGACCCAGTACTTC. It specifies CSARVSQETQYF.

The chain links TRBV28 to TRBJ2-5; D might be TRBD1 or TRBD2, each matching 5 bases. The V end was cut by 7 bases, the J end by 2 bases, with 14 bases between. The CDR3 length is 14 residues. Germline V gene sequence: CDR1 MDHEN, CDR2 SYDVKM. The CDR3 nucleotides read TGTGCCAGCATTCCAGGGACCCCACAAGAGACCCAGTACTTC. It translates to CASIPGTPQETQYF.